What follows are 13 T cell receptor beta chains derived from one specimen sequenced in a study of blood T cell repertoires in COVID-19. Produced via immunoSEQ multiplex PCR; TCRdb's table is partial and in-frame only. In the table there are approximately 90,000 clones, 55% to 75% of which are singletons. Material for sequencing was peripheral blood. The receptors were gathered from a woman older than 75 with acute or convalescent COVID-19.

The chain joins TRBV3-1 (or the pseudogene TRBV3-2) to TRBJ1-3; D gene unclear. Germline-derived CDR1 and CDR2 are LGHDT and YNNKEL (reference sequence). V was trimmed by 0 bases and J by 2 bases, leaving 14 bases between them. This CDR3 has 17 residues. CDR3: CASSQETAPGAGNTIYF. CDR3 DNA: TGTGCCAGCAGCCAAGAAACAGCTCCGGGAGCTGGAAACACCATATATTTT.

V and J are TRBV2 and TRBJ2-2, with TRBD2 identical over 9 bases. The CDR3 is 13 amino acids. Trimming took 5 bases from V and 12 from J; bases not matched to a gene: 7. Germline CDR1 reads SNHLY; CDR2 reads FYNNEI. CDR3 protein: CASSTSLAGKLFF. The DNA of the CDR3 is TGTGCCAGCAGTACCTCCCTAGCGGGGAAGCTGTTTTTT.

The chain links TRBV5-1 to TRBJ1-4, with D tentatively TRBD1 (5 bases). V lost 5 bases, J lost 4 bases, and 15 bases lay in between. The CDR3 has 15 residues. Germline V gene lookup returns CDR1 SGHRS and CDR2 YFSETQ. CDR3 coding DNA: TGCGCCAGCAGTTGGGGGAGGCAGGGTAATGAAAAACTGTTTTTT. Protein sequence: CASSWGRQGNEKLFF.

This rearrangement joins TRBV29-1 to TRBJ2-7; TRBD2 is a possible D gene (5 bases). Germline CDR1 and CDR2: SQVTM and ANQGSEA. Deletions cut 4 bases from V and 6 bases from J, with 7 bases between. The CDR3 extends over 10 amino acids. CDR3 DNA sequence: TGCAGCGTTGCGGGGTCCGAGCAGTACTTC. Translation gives CSVAGSEQYF.

The chain links TRBV21-1 to TRBJ1-5; the listed D gene, TRBD1, was not tested against the DNA. TRBV21-1 is an annotated pseudogene. The CDR3 has 17 residues. For the CDR3, the DNA is TGTGCCAGCACCAACCCCGGCCGGGACAGGGTCGATCAGCCCCAGCATTTT. It is translated as CASTNPGRDRVDQPQHF.

Of note for this clone: Possible read error: a much larger clone is one base away. V gene TRBV12-3 or TRBV12-4 combines with J gene TRBJ1-5, with D possibly matching TRBD1 (5 bases). The germline V and J ends were trimmed by 3 bases and 4 bases, with 7 bases remaining between them. There are 13 residues in the CDR3. The CDR3, as DNA: TGTGCCAGCAGTTTGGCAGGGAATCAGCCCCAGCATTTT. Translation: CASSLAGNQPQHF.

V gene TRBV2 combines with J gene TRBJ1-3; D gene uncertain. There are 13 residues in the CDR3. V was pared by 7 bases and J by 4 bases, with 11 bases between. CDR1 is SNHLY and CDR2 is FYNNEI in the germline V gene. CDR3 bases: TGTGCCAGCAAGTGGTGGGCCGGAAACACCATATATTTT. It encodes CASKWWAGNTIYF.

This clone showed up just a few times. This chain connects TRBV3-1 (or the pseudogene TRBV3-2) to TRBJ1-1; D call uncertain. This CDR3 is 13 amino acids long. V shed 1 base and J shed 0 bases, with 3 bases lying between them. Germline values: CDR1 LGHDT, CDR2 YNNKEL (reference sequence). Here the CDR3 reads CASSQAVNTEAFF. Here the CDR3 DNA reads TGTGCCAGCAGCCAAGCGGTGAACACTGAAGCTTTCTTT.

This clone has just a few counts. This chain connects TRBV6-2 or TRBV6-3 to TRBJ1-2, with a possible D match to TRBD1 (6 bases). Deletions cut 0 bases from V and 12 bases from J, with 17 bases between. The length of the CDR3 is 14 residues. Germline CDR1 MNHEY, CDR2 SVGEGT. DNA of the CDR3: TGTGCCAGCAGTTACTCGCGGGGGGCCGGGGATGACACCTTC. Translated: CASSYSRGAGDDTF.

The chain is built from TRBV11-1 and TRBJ1-3; TRBD1 agrees at 7 bases. The V segment lost 7 bases and the J segment 3 bases; nucleotides outside the gene matches: 6. Germline CDR1 and CDR2: SGHAT and FQDESV (reference sequence). The CDR3 covers 14 residues. DNA for the CDR3: TGTGCCAGCACCGACGGACAGGTTGGAAACACCATATATTTT. It codes for CASTDGQVGNTIYF.

The rearrangement links TRBV7-2 to TRBJ2-3; 8 bases line up with TRBD2. Germline trimming cut 7 bases from V and 0 bases from J; bases unmatched to any gene: 6. Germline CDR1 is SGHTA and CDR2 is FQGNSA. The CDR3 extends over 15 amino acids. The chain's CDR3 is CASTLLAGSTDTQYF. CDR3 bases: TGTGCCAGCACCCTGCTAGCGGGTAGCACAGATACGCAGTATTTT.

V usage is TRBV27 and J usage is TRBJ1-1; D is uncertain. CDR1 MNHEY and CDR2 SMNVEV come from the germline V gene (reference sequence). Trimming pared 4 bases from V and 10 bases from J, leaving 10 bases between. This CDR3 contains 11 residues. DNA for the CDR3: TGTGCCAGCAGTTCGACGCGGGGAGCTTTCTTT. As protein: CASSSTRGAFF.

In nucleotides, the CDR3 is TGTGCCAGTAGTACCCTCGGACAGGGCTACTACGAGCAGTACTTC. Its protein is CASSTLGQGYYEQYF. J is TRBJ2-7 and V is TRBV19; the match to TRBD1 covers 8 bases. This CDR3 has 15 residues. The V gene's germline CDR1 is LNHDA and CDR2 SQIVND (reference sequence). With 4 bases clipped from V and 3 bases from J, the junction kept 8 bases outside the gene matches.